Included here is one T cell receptor beta chain sequence, with context. The sample comes from a study of blood T cell repertoires in COVID-19. Overall study: Material from acute and convalescent COVID-19 was sourced from the United States, Italy and Spain. PBMCs, B-cell-depleted T cells, or T cells were the source of the cDNA or gDNA that made up the material.

Original processing notes: Scientists estimated how many nucleated cells there were by amplifying reference gene primers. TCRdb's table, derived via immunoSEQ multiplex PCR, lists solely in-frame clones and lacks some. From that table come the V and J calls and clone size; the DNA was used to work out D and trimming. Of some 66,000 clones listed, 85% to 90% are singletons. Per germline, CDR1 KGHDR and CDR2 SFDVKD. Between the trimmed V and J ends, which lost 1 base and 6 bases, there was a span of 4 bases. This CDR3 is 12 amino acids long. The chain combines TRBV24-1 with TRBJ2-3, with no clear D. The clonotype originates from a man between 50 and 59 years old with active COVID-19. Sequenced material: peripheral blood. The CDR3 loop reads CATSDFSDTQYF. The CDR3 DNA reads as TGTGCCACCAGTGATTTTTCGGATACGCAGTATTTT.